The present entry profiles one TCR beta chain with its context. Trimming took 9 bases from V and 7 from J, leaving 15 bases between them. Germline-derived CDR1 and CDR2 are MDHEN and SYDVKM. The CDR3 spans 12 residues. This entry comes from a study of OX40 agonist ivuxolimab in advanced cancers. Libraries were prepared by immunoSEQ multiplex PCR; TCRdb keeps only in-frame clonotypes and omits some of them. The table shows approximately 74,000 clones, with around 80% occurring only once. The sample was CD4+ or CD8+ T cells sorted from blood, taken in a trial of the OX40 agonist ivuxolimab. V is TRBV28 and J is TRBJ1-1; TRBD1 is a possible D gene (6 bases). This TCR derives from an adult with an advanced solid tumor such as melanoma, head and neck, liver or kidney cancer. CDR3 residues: CASCIGQNEAFF. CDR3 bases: TGTGCCAGTTGCATTGGACAGAATGAAGCTTTCTTT.